The 6 T cell receptor beta chains given below trace back to one sample, sequenced in a study of naive and memory T cell subsets. An equimolar mix of two oligonucleotides served as the beta constant-region primer for TRBC1 and TRBC2. The ligated cDNA underwent four PCR rounds using SP2 and nested alpha and beta constant-region primers. MiXCR, applied by TCRdb to the UMI-ligation and nested PCR reads, yields one record per CDR3 protein. Counted here are 150,000 or so distinct CDR3 sequences, roughly 22% occurring once; the ten biggest clones make up 0.11%. Study observations and caveats: Possibly reflecting memory cells re-expressing CD45RA, a few larger clonotypes occurred in naive repertoires, especially CD8.

Their specific antigens are unknown. The sample was naive CD4+ T cells from blood. The receptors come from a human donor in good health.

The CDR3, as DNA: TGTGCCAGCAGCCAAGGTCTTACTAGCGGGAGGCCCCAAGAGACCCAGTACTTC. This codes for CASSQGLTSGRPQETQYF. The rearrangement links TRBV3-1 to TRBJ2-5; 12 bases agree with TRBD2. Germline CDR1 is LGHDT and CDR2 is YNNKEL (reference sequence). J lost 1 base, V lost 1 base, and 7 bases had no gene match. This CDR3 region has 18 residues.

This clonotype was recorded many times. V usage is TRBV20-1 and J usage is TRBJ1-5; no reliable D call. This CDR3 spans 15 amino acids. The V and J ends lost 0 bases and 0 bases respectively, with 9 bases between them. Germline values: CDR1 DFQATT, CDR2 SNEGSKA (reference sequence). CDR3 coding DNA: TGCAGTGCTAGAGAGATCCTGGATAGCAATCAGCCCCAGCATTTT. Amino acid sequence: CSAREILDSNQPQHF.

This clonotype came up a few times. The chain uses TRBV12-3 or TRBV12-4 and TRBJ2-4, with TRBD1 identical over 7 bases. V gave up 6 bases and J gave up 6 bases; unmatched junction bases: 8. The CDR3 extends over 14 amino acids. The CDR3 nucleotides are TGTGCCAGCAGCCCGACAGGGTTGGGAAACATTCAGTACTTC. This gives the protein CASSPTGLGNIQYF.

This clonotype was seen only a few times. J is TRBJ2-7 and V is TRBV14; the D call may be TRBD1 or TRBD2 (5 bases each). The germline V and J ends were trimmed by 1 base and 4 bases, with 26 bases remaining between them. CDR3 length equals 19 residues. Germline V gene sequence: CDR1 SGHDN, CDR2 FVKESK. The DNA for the CDR3 is TGTGCCAGCAGCCAAGTTACCCCGGGGAATGACAGAAGTTTTTACGAGCAGTACTTC. Amino acid sequence: CASSQVTPGNDRSFYEQYF.

The V call is TRBV29-1, the J call TRBJ2-1; 8 nucleotides line up with TRBD2. Germline CDR1 SQVTM, CDR2 ANQGSEA. This CDR3 is 17 amino acids long. Trimming at V came to 4 bases and at J to 6 bases, leaving 17 bases not matched to a gene. The CDR3 coding sequence is TGCAGCGTTGGAAGGCGGGAGGCCCCGAGGATGAGCAATGAGCAGTTCTTC. Amino acid sequence: CSVGRREAPRMSNEQFF.

The genes are TRBV20-1 and TRBJ2-7, with TRBD2 matching 10 bases. J lost 3 bases, V lost 2 bases, and 4 bases had no gene match. The germline V gene encodes CDR1 DFQATT and CDR2 SNEGSKA (reference sequence). This CDR3 has 14 residues. The DNA for the CDR3 is TGCAGTGCTAGAACGGCTAGCGGGAGCTACGAGCAGTACTTC. Residues: CSARTASGSYEQYF.